This TCR beta chain appears in the sequencing data of a study of early T cells in non-severe SARS-CoV-2 infection. Study-level background: From unsorted whole blood, bulk RNA was sequenced, and the chains remained unpaired. The study's findings and limits: Clonotype matching in VDJdb favored anti-spike CD8 responses and did not capture private and CD4 specificities.

Separate cDNA molecules each had unique molecular identifiers attached to them. TCRdb re-derived calls from the 5' RACE reads in MiXCR, one entry per CDR3 protein. The table includes tens of thousands of distinct CDR3 sequences, around 12% detected once. As for this clonotype: What it recognizes is unknown.

The V gene lost 5 bases and the J gene lost 1 base, with 11 bases spanning the gap. Germline values: CDR1 MNHEY, CDR2 SVGEGT. This CDR3 is built from 14 residues. The origin of this receptor is an adult who was a healthcare worker with PCR-confirmed SARS-CoV-2 infection or an uninfected control (not recorded which). The chain links TRBV6-2 or TRBV6-3 to TRBJ2-5, with unresolved D. Input material: whole blood. CDR3: CASSVLAFQETQYF. In nucleotides, the CDR3 is TGTGCCAGCAGTGTACTCGCTTTCCAAGAGACCCAGTACTTC.